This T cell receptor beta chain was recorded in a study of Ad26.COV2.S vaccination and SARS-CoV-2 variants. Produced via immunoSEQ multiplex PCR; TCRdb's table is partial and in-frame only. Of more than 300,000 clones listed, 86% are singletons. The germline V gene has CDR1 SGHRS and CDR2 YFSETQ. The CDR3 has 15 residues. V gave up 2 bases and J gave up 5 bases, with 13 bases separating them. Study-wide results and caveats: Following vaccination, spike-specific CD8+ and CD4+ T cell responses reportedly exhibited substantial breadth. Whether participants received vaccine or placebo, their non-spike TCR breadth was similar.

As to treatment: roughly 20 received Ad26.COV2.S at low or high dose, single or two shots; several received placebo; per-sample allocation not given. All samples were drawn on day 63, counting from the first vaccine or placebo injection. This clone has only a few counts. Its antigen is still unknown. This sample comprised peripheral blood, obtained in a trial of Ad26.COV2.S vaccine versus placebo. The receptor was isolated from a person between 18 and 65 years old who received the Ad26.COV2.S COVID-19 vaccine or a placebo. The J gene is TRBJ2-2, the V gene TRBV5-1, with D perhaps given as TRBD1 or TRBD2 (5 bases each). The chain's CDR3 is CASSFGHSGTGELFF. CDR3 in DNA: TGCGCCAGCAGCTTCGGACACTCGGGGACCGGGGAGCTGTTTTTT.